The 6 T cell receptor beta chains reported below all come from one sample, sequenced in a study of blood T cell repertoires in COVID-19. This table comes from immunoSEQ multiplex PCR, and its TCRdb copy is limited to in-frame clones, with some not included. Seen here are about 90,000 clones, approximately 80% observed once, and the top ten hold around 11%. The sample was peripheral blood. These receptor sequences come from a woman aged 70-85 years with active or convalescent COVID-19.

Here the CDR3 reads CASSPSTSGGYEQYF. The CDR3, as DNA: TGTGCCAGCTCACCGAGCACTAGCGGAGGCTACGAGCAGTACTTC. The genes are TRBV18 and TRBJ2-7; 8 nucleotides agree with TRBD2. Per the germline V gene, CDR1 is KGHSH and CDR2 is LQKENI. J was trimmed by 3 bases and V by 3 bases; bases with no gene match: 7. The CDR3 consists of 15 residues. The variable domain in full, with the rest retrieved from reference TRBV18 and TRBJ2-7, is NAGVMQNPRHLVRRRGQEARLRCSPMKGHSHVYWYRQLPEEGLKFMVYLQKENIIDESGMPKERFSAEFPKEGPSILRIQQVVRGDSAAYFCASSPSTSGGYEQYFGPGTRLTVT.

J is TRBJ2-1 and V is TRBV4-3, with TRBD1 matching over 9 bases. After removal of 0 bases from V and 7 bases from J, the junction contained 7 bases not matched to a gene. The CDR3 runs to 16 residues. Germline V gene lookup returns CDR1 LGHNA and CDR2 YSLEER. This CDR3 reads CASSQEMGQGGNEQFF. The CDR3 DNA is TGCGCCAGCAGCCAAGAGATGGGACAGGGAGGGAATGAGCAGTTCTTC.

The chain uses TRBV5-5 and TRBJ1-1; D is uncertain. V gave up 2 bases and J gave up 0 bases, with 5 bases separating them. This CDR3 region has 13 residues. Per the germline V gene, CDR1 is SGHKS and CDR2 is YYEKEE (reference sequence). CDR3: CASSFQVNTEAFF. As DNA, the CDR3 is TGTGCCAGCAGCTTTCAGGTGAACACTGAAGCTTTCTTT.

This sequence joins TRBV6-5 and TRBJ1-1; 7 positions agree with TRBD1. Germline loops: CDR1 MNHEY, CDR2 SVGAGI. J gave up 7 bases and V 6 bases, and 8 bases lay outside the gene matches. CDR3 size: 13 residues. The CDR3 DNA follows: TGTGCCAGCAGGCGGGACAGCCGCGTTGAAGCTTTCTTT. Translation: CASRRDSRVEAFF.

The chain combines TRBV5-4 with TRBJ2-7; TRBD2 agrees at 9 bases. The CDR3 extends over 15 amino acids. Germline V gene lookup returns CDR1 SGHNT and CDR2 YYREEE (reference sequence). J was trimmed by 3 bases and V by 0 bases; bases with no gene match: 4. Written as DNA, the CDR3 is TGTGCCAGCAGCTTGGGGCTAGCGGGGCTCTACGAGCAGTACTTC. Its translation: CASSLGLAGLYEQYF.

This sequence joins TRBV5-1 and TRBJ2-2, with D possibly matching TRBD2 (5 bases). Germline V gene sequence: CDR1 SGHRS, CDR2 YFSETQ. Trimming took off 0 bases at V and 7 bases at J, with 13 bases between the two ends. The CDR3 is 15 amino acids. The CDR3 here is CASSLVANGVGELFF. The CDR3 nucleotides are TGCGCCAGCAGCTTGGTGGCGAACGGGGTCGGGGAGCTGTTTTTT.